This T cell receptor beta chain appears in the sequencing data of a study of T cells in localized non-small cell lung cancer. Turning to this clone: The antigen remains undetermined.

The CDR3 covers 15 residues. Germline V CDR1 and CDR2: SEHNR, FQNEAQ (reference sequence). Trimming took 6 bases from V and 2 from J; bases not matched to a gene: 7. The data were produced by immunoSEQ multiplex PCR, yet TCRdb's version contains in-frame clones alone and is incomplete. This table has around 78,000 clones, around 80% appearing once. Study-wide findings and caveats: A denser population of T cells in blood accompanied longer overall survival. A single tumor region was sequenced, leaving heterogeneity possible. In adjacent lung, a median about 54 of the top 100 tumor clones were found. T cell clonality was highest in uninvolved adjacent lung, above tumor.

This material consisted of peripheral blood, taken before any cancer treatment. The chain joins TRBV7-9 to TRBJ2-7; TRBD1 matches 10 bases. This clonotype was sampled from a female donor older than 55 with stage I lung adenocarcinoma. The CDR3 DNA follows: TGTGCCAGCAGGGGGACAGGGGCGGACGCCTACGAGCAGTACTTC. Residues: CASRGTGADAYEQYF.